These 15 T cell receptor beta chains were sequenced from one sample in a study of breast tumors, draining lymph nodes, adjacent tissues. Breast cancer patients provided tissue from their axillary draining lymph nodes. TCRdb fed the multiplex PCR reads into MiXCR, producing one record per CDR3 protein. Of some 120,000 distinct CDR3 sequences listed, 21% are singletons. The specimen was axillary lymph node tissue. Receptor source: a female donor with breast cancer. Some clones in this sample may be carry-over from other donors' samples.

To note about this clonotype: It may be a read error: a sequence one base away is much more abundant. Since no conserved phenylalanine or tryptophan closes the CDR3, a read error is the likely cause. The chain joins TRBV6-5 to TRBJ1-5, with 7 bases matching TRBD1. V was pared by 6 bases and J by 9 bases, with 8 bases of the junction left unmatched. In germline, CDR1 is MNHEY, CDR2 SVGAGI. This CDR3 contains 13 residues. The CDR3 bases are TGTGCCAGCAGGCCCGACAGGGTAACGCCCCAGCATCTT. Amino acid sequence: CASRPDRVTPQHL.

In regard to this clonotype: In this CDR3 the conserved last residue, phenylalanine or tryptophan, is missing, so a read error is likely. This chain joins TRBV7-9 and TRBJ2-7; D unclear. The length of the CDR3 is 10 residues. Germline V gene sequence: CDR1 SEHNR, CDR2 FQNEAQ (reference sequence). Trimming pared 8 bases from V and 2 bases from J, leaving 4 bases between. The CDR3 protein is CASRTYEQYC. The CDR3 DNA is TGTGCCAGCCGTACCTACGAGCAGTACTGC.

As regards this clonotype: This could be a read error, since a much larger clone is one nucleotide away. This sequence joins TRBV4-1 and TRBJ1-5; perhaps TRBD2 as D (5 bases). Matching the DNA end better, TRBJ2-3 makes the J call doubtful. The CDR3 is made up of 14 amino acids. Germline V gives CDR1 MGHRA, CDR2 YSYEKL. CDR3 sequence: CASSQGADYQPQYF. DNA of the CDR3: TGCGCCAGCAGCCAAGGAGCAGACTATCAGCCCCAGTATTTT.

This clonotype occurred many times. The J gene is TRBJ2-5, the V gene TRBV12-3 or TRBV12-4; D may be TRBD1 (6 bases). This CDR3 comprises 14 residues. Trimming stripped 5 bases from V and 3 bases from J, with 13 bases between. CDR3 residues: CASSRTVGKETQYF. DNA for the CDR3: TGTGCCAGCAGTCGGACAGTCGGGAAAGAGACCCAGTACTTC.

This clonotype was observed many times. V gene TRBV10-3 combines with J gene TRBJ1-6; 7 bases are a match to TRBD1. Unmatched junction bases numbered 4, after V lost 2 bases and J lost 9 bases. The CDR3 length is 14 residues. Germline CDR1 is ENHRY and CDR2 is SYGVKD. The CDR3 protein is CAISEDRDSSPLHF. CDR3 bases: TGTGCCATCAGTGAGGACAGGGATAGTTCACCCCTCCACTTT.

This clonotype was recorded at least ten times. The chain uses TRBV24-1 and TRBJ2-1, with 8 bases that match TRBD2. Germline trimming cut 12 bases from V and 5 bases from J; bases unmatched to any gene: 8. Germline CDR1 reads KGHDR; CDR2 reads SFDVKD. The CDR3 is made up of 13 amino acids. This chain's CDR3 is CAAGSGTNNEQFF. CDR3 in DNA: TGTGCCGCCGGTAGCGGGACGAACAATGAGCAGTTCTTC.

This clonotype was seen at least ten times. This chain uses TRBV7-9 with TRBJ1-4; the D is unclear. This CDR3 is built from 12 residues. Per germline, CDR1 SEHNR and CDR2 FQNEAQ (reference sequence). V was shortened by 7 bases and J by 8 bases, with 11 bases between the two germline ends. Here the CDR3 DNA reads TGTGCCAGCACCGTCGGAGGGGAAAAACTGTTTTTT. Translating gives CASTVGGEKLFF.

With regard to this clonotype: A much more abundant neighbour one base away suggests this may be a read error. The V and J genes are TRBV5-5 and TRBJ2-7; D not resolved. Germline V gene sequence: CDR1 SGHKS, CDR2 YYEKEE (reference sequence). Trimming removed 0 bases at V and 3 bases at J, with 13 bases between. CDR3 length: 15 residues. DNA of the CDR3: TGTGCCAGCAGCTTGGGTGGACGCCTCGACTACGAGCAGTACTTC. Translating gives CASSLGGRLDYEQYF.

With regard to this clonotype: A read error may explain this, as a much larger clone is one base away. The genes are TRBV25-1 and TRBJ1-4; D remains ambiguous. Trimming stripped 2 bases from V and 5 bases from J, with 12 bases between. CDR3 size: 15 residues. Germline lookup yields CDR1 MGHDK and CDR2 SYGVNS. The CDR3 region is CASSERLSGNEKLFF. CDR3 in DNA: TGTGCCAGCAGTGAACGGCTAAGCGGGAATGAAAAACTGTTTTTT. Looking up the rest from reference TRBV25-1 and TRBJ1-4 gives the full variable domain: EADIYQTPRYLVIGTGKKITLECSQTMGHDKMYWYQQDPGMELHLIHYSYGVNSTEKGDLSSESTVSRIRTEHFPLTLESARPSHTSQYLCASSERLSGNEKLFFGSGTQLSVL.

This clonotype was seen a few times. This chain joins TRBV6-1 and TRBJ2-2, with TRBD2 matching 9 bases. This CDR3 is 17 amino acids long. Germline V gene data show CDR1 as MNHNS and CDR2 as SASEGT. Unmatched junction bases numbered 8, after V lost 1 base and J lost 5 bases. CDR3 sequence (DNA): TGTGCCAGCAGTGAAGGTGCGGGAGGGGTGGAAACCGGGGAGCTGTTTTTT. The encoded protein is CASSEGAGGVETGELFF.

This clonotype was seen many times. The chain couples TRBV27 to TRBJ2-7; possible D gene TRBD2, 6 bases. The V gene's germline CDR1 is MNHEY and CDR2 SMNVEV (reference sequence). The CDR3 runs 15 residues. V was trimmed by 0 bases and J by 3 bases, leaving 12 bases between them. The CDR3 is CASSLSIGGIYEQYF. The CDR3 DNA reads TGTGCCAGCAGTTTATCGATCGGCGGGATCTACGAGCAGTACTTC.

This clonotype showed up many times. V is TRBV9 and J is TRBJ1-2, with D unresolved. CDR3 length equals 12 residues. The germline CDR1 and CDR2 sequences are SGDLS and YYNGEE. Deletions cut 0 bases from V and 0 bases from J, with 0 bases between. The CDR3 region is CASSVANYGYTF. Written as DNA, the CDR3 is TGTGCCAGCAGCGTAGCTAACTATGGCTACACCTTC.

A word on this clonotype: A much larger clone differs by one base, so this may be a read error. DNA for the CDR3: TGTGCCAGCAGCTACCCGACTAGCGGGACTAGCACAGATACGCGGTATTTT. As protein: CASSYPTSGTSTDTRYF. V usage is TRBV7-9 and J usage is TRBJ2-3, with 11 bases fitting TRBD2. The CDR3 loop spans 17 amino acids. From germline, CDR1 is SEHNR and CDR2 FQNEAQ (reference sequence). The whole variable domain, remainder taken from reference TRBV7-9 and TRBJ2-3, is DTGVSQNPRHKITKRGQNVTFRCDPISEHNRLYWYRQTLGQGPEFLTYFQNEAQLEKSRLLSDRFSAERPKGSFSTLEIQRTEQGDSAMYLCASSYPTSGTSTDTRYFGPGTRLTVL.

This clonotype was picked up many times. The chain couples TRBV5-4 to TRBJ2-7; D assignment may be TRBD1 or TRBD2 (6 bases each). CDR1 and CDR2 (germline): SGHNT, YYREEE (reference sequence). CDR3 length: 15 amino acids. Trimming pared 4 bases from V and 3 bases from J, leaving 17 bases between. The CDR3 spells CASSEGGRPSYEQYF. CDR3 in DNA: TGTGCCAGCAGCGAGGGGGGACGACCAAGCTACGAGCAGTACTTC.

V and J are TRBV29-1 and TRBJ1-1, with D unclear. Germline CDR1 SQVTM, CDR2 ANQGSEA. Trimming took off 6 bases at V and 0 bases at J, with 8 bases between the two ends. The length of the CDR3 is 12 residues. The CDR3, as DNA: TGCAGCGTGAGGAGTATGAACACTGAAGCTTTCTTT. Its protein product is CSVRSMNTEAFF. The variable domain in full, with the rest retrieved from reference TRBV29-1 and TRBJ1-1, is SAVISQKPSRDICQRGTSLTIQCQVDSQVTMMFWYRQQPGQSLTLIATANQGSEATYESGFVIDKFPISRPNLTFSTLTVSNMSPEDSSIYLCSVRSMNTEAFFGQGTRLTVV.